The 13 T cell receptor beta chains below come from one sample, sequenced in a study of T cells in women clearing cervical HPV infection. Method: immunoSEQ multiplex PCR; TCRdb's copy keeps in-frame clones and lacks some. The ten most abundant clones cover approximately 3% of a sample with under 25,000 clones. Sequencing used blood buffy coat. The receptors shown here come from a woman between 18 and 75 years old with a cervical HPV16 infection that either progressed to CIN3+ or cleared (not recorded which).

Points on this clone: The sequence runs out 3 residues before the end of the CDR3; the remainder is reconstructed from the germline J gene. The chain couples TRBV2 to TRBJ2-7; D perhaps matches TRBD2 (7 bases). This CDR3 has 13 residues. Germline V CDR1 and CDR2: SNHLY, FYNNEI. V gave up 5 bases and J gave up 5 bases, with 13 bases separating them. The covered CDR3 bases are TGTGCCAGCAGTAAATGGGGGGGGCACGAG. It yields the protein CASSKWGGHE. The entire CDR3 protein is CASSKWGGHEQYF.

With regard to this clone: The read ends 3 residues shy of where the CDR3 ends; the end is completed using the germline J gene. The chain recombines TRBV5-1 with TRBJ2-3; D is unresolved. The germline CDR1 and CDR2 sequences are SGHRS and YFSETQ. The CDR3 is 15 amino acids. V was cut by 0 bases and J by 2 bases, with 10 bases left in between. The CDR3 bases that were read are TGCGCCAGCAGCTTGGAGGCAGGCCTCACAGATACG. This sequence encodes CASSLEAGLTDT. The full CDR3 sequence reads CASSLEAGLTDTQYF. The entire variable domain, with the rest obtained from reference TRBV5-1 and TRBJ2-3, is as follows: KAGVTQTPRYLIKTRGQQVTLSCSPISGHRSVSWYQQTPGQGLQFLFEYFSETQRNKGNFPGRFSGRQFSNSRSEMNVSTLELGDSALYLCASSLEAGLTDTQYFGPGTRLTVL.

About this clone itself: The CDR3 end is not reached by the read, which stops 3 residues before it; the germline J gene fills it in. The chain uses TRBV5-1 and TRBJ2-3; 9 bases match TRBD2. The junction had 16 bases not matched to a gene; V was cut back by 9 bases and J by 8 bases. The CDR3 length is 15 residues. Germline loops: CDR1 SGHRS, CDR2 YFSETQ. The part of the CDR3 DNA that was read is TGCGCCACCTCACTTAGCGGGGGCGCACCAGGTACG. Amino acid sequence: CATSLSGGAPGT. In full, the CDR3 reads CATSLSGGAPGTQYF.

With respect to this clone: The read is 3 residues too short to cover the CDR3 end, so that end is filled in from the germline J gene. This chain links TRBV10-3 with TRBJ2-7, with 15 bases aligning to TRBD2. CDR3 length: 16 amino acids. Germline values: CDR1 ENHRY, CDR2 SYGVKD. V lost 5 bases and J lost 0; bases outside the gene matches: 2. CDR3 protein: CAISRTSGGASYEQYF. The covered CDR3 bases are TGTGCCATCAGTCGGACTAGCGGGGGGGCCTCCTACGAG.

The CDR3 bases that were read are TGTGCCAGCAGTGACGCGGGGGCTAAGGATGGGGAAAAA. Its protein product is CASSDAGAKDGEK. The full CDR3 reads CASSDAGAKDGEKLFF. The chain links TRBV25-1 to TRBJ1-4, with D perhaps matching TRBD1 (6 bases). From the germline J gene comes the end of the CDR3, since the read stops 3 residues before it. The CDR3 runs 16 residues. V gave up 3 bases and J gave up 8 bases, with 19 bases separating them. CDR1 MGHDK and CDR2 SYGVNS come from the germline V gene. Complete variable domain (other parts from reference TRBV25-1 and TRBJ1-4): EADIYQTPRYLVIGTGKKITLECSQTMGHDKMYWYQQDPGMELHLIHYSYGVNSTEKGDLSSESTVSRIRTEHFPLTLESARPSHTSQYLCASSDAGAKDGEKLFFGSGTQLSVL.

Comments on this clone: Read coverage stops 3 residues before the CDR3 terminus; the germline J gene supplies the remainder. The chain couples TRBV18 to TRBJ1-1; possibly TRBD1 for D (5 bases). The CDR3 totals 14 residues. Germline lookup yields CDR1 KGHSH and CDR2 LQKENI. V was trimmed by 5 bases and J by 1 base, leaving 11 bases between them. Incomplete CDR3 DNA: TGTGCCAGCTCAAGCGACAGCGAGAACACTGAA. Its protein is CASSSDSENTE. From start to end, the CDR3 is CASSSDSENTEAFF.

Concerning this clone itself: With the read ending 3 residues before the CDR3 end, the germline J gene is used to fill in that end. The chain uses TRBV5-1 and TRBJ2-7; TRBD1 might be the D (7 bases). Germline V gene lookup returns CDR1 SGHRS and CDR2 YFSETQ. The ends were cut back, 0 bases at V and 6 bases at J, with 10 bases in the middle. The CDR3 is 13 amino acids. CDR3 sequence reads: CASSLAQGGEQYF. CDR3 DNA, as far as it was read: TGCGCCAGCAGCTTGGCCCAGGGGGGCGAG. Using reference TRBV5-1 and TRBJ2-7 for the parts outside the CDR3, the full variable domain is KAGVTQTPRYLIKTRGQQVTLSCSPISGHRSVSWYQQTPGQGLQFLFEYFSETQRNKGNFPGRFSGRQFSNSRSEMNVSTLELGDSALYLCASSLAQGGEQYFGPGTRLTVT.

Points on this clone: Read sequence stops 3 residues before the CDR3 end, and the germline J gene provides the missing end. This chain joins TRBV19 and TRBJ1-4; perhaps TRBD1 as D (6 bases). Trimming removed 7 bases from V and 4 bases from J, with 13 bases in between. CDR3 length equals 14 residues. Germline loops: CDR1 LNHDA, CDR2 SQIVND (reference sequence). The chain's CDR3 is CASKIGQFNEKLFF. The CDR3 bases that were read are TGTGCCAGTAAGATCGGACAGTTTAATGAAAAA.

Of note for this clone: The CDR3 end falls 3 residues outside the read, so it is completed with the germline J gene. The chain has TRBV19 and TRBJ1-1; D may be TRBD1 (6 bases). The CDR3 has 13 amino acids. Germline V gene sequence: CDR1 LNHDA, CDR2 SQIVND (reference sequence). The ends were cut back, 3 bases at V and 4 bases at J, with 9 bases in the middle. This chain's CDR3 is CASSITGSTEAFF. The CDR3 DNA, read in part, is TGTGCCAGTAGTATCACAGGGAGCACTGAA.

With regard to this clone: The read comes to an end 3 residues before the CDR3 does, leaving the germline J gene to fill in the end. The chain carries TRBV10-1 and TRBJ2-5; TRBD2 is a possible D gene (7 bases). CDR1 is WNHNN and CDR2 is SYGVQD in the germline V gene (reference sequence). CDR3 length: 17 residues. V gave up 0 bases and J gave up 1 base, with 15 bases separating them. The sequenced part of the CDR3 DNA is TGCGCCAGCAGTGAGTCGATTGTGGGGGGGCGCCAAGAGACC. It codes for CASSESIVGGRQET. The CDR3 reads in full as CASSESIVGGRQETQYF.

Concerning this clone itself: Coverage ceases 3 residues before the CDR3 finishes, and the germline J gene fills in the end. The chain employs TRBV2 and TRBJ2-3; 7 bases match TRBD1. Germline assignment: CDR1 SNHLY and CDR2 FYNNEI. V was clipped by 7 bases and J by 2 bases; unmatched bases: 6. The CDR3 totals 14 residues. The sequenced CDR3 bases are TGTGCCAGCACCCGGGACAGAAACACAGATACG. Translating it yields CASTRDRNTDT. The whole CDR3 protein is CASTRDRNTDTQYF.

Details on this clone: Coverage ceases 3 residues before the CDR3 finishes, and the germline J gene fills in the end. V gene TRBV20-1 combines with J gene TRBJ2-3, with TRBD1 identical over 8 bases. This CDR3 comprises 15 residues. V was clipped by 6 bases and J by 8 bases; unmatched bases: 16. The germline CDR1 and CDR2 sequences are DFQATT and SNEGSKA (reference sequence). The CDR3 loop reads CSAQRPDRVGGTQYF. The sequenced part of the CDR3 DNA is TGCAGTGCCCAACGGCCGGACAGGGTTGGCGGTACG.

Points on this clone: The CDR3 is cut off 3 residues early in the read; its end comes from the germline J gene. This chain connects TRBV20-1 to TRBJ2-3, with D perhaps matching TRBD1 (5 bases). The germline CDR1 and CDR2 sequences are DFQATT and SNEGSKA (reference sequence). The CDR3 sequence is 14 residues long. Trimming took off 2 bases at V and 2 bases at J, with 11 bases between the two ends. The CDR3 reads CSARPGQSTDTQYF. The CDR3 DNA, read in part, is TGCAGTGCTAGACCAGGGCAATCCACAGATACG.